These 24 T cell receptor beta chains were sequenced from one sample in a study of blood T cell repertoires in COVID-19. Produced via immunoSEQ multiplex PCR; TCRdb's table is partial and in-frame only. The sample lists roughly 230,000 clones; 82% were seen once. The sample taken for sequencing was peripheral blood. The receptors come from a woman of 80 years or more with acute or convalescent COVID-19.

The chain couples TRBV3-1 (or the pseudogene TRBV3-2) to TRBJ2-2; TRBD1 matches at 10 bases. Germline CDR1 and CDR2: LGHDT and YNNKEL (reference sequence). Trimming removed 6 bases from V and 7 bases from J; junction bases left unmatched: 8. The CDR3 is 15 residues long. CDR3 loop: CASSLRQGAGGELFF. For the CDR3, the DNA is TGTGCCAGCAGTTTACGACAGGGGGCCGGCGGGGAGCTGTTTTTT.

The V and J genes are TRBV5-1 and TRBJ2-3, with 9 bases matching TRBD2. The germline gives CDR1 SGHRS, CDR2 YFSETQ. J gave up 7 bases and V 0 bases, and 9 bases lay outside the gene matches. The CDR3 length is 16 residues. In DNA, the CDR3 is TGCGCCAGCAGCTTGGAGCGGGGGGCTCCGGGAAATACGCAGTATTTT. Protein sequence: CASSLERGAPGNTQYF.

The chain uses TRBV6-5 and TRBJ2-5, with 8 bases lining up with TRBD1. CDR3 size: 14 residues. The V gene's germline CDR1 is MNHEY and CDR2 SVGAGI. V shed 5 bases, J shed 5 bases, and the junction held 7 bases outside the gene matches. The CDR3, as DNA: TGTGCCAGCAGTACCCGGACAGGGCAGGAGACCCAGTACTTC. Translated: CASSTRTGQETQYF.

For the CDR3, the DNA is TGTGCCACCCAACGGGGTGGCAATCAGCCCCAGCATTTT. Protein: CATQRGGNQPQHF. V and J are TRBV6-6 and TRBJ1-5; D is unclear. Per the germline V gene, CDR1 is MNHNY and CDR2 is SVGAGI (reference sequence). With 10 bases removed from V and 2 bases from J, the gap between germline ends came to 12 bases. CDR3 length: 13 amino acids.

The chain has TRBV19 and TRBJ2-3, with D maybe TRBD1 (6 bases). Trimming removed 5 bases from V and 3 bases from J, with 9 bases in between. This CDR3 is 13 amino acids long. CDR1 is LNHDA, CDR2 SQIVND, per germline (reference sequence). CDR3: CASSAQGTDTQYF. The CDR3 DNA reads TGTGCCAGTAGTGCACAGGGAACAGATACGCAGTATTTT. Looking up the rest from reference TRBV19 and TRBJ2-3 gives the full variable domain: DGGITQSPKYLFRKEGQNVTLSCEQNLNHDAMYWYRQDPGQGLRLIYYSQIVNDFQKGDIAEGYSVSREKKESFPLTVTSAQKNPTAFYLCASSAQGTDTQYFGPGTRLTVL.

The genes are TRBV9 and TRBJ2-5; tentatively, D is TRBD1 (6 bases). The V end lost 3 bases, the J end lost 2 bases, and 14 bases lay between the germline ends. Germline values: CDR1 SGDLS, CDR2 YYNGEE. The CDR3 runs 15 residues. The CDR3 protein is CASSGITGIQETQYF. The CDR3 DNA follows: TGTGCCAGCAGCGGAATTACAGGGATTCAAGAGACCCAGTACTTC.

The J gene is TRBJ1-1, the V gene TRBV6-6; D not resolved. The CDR3 has 16 amino acids. Germline V gives CDR1 MNHNY, CDR2 SVGAGI (reference sequence). V was trimmed by 4 bases and J by 4 bases, leaving 19 bases between them. CDR3 region: CASSSPLGGRTTEAFF. The CDR3, as DNA: TGTGCCAGCAGTTCCCCCCTGGGAGGGCGGACCACTGAAGCTTTCTTT.

The chain joins TRBV5-1 to TRBJ2-5, with 7 nucleotides matching TRBD1. Germline V gene lookup returns CDR1 SGHRS and CDR2 YFSETQ. With V trimmed by 4 bases and J by 4 bases, 7 bases remained unmatched. This CDR3 comprises 14 residues. The CDR3 is CASSAGTAGETQYF. The CDR3 DNA reads as TGCGCCAGCAGCGCTGGGACAGCAGGAGAGACCCAGTACTTC.

The CDR3 loop is CASSVRTGETQYF. The CDR3 DNA reads as TGTGCCAGTAGTGTGAGGACAGGCGAGACCCAGTACTTC. The J gene is TRBJ2-5, the V gene TRBV19; 7 bases fit TRBD1. J gave up 5 bases and V 5 bases, and 5 bases lay outside the gene matches. The CDR3 loop spans 13 amino acids. Germline CDR1 is LNHDA and CDR2 is SQIVND (reference sequence).

The chain recombines TRBV3-1 (or the pseudogene TRBV3-2) with TRBJ1-5; tentative D call: TRBD1 (6 bases). The CDR3 extends over 15 amino acids. V was shortened by 3 bases and J by 2 bases, with 11 bases between the two germline ends. Germline-derived CDR1 and CDR2 are LGHDT and YNNKEL (reference sequence). CDR3 sequence (DNA): TGTGCCAGCAGCCACGGACAGTCTGGCAATCAGCCCCAGCATTTT. Translating gives CASSHGQSGNQPQHF.

The chain has TRBV30 and TRBJ2-5; D is perhaps TRBD1 (6 bases). CDR3 length: 14 residues. V gave up 1 base and J gave up 2 bases, with 11 bases separating them. Germline V lookup: CDR1 GTSNPN, CDR2 SVGIG (reference sequence). Written as DNA, the CDR3 is TGTGCCTGGAGTGACAACAGGGTTCAAGAGACCCAGTACTTC. Its translation: CAWSDNRVQETQYF.

The chain is built from TRBV11-2 and TRBJ2-3; a weak D match, TRBD2 (5 bases). The CDR3 runs 14 residues. Looked up from germline, CDR1 is SGHAT and CDR2 is FQNNGV. V was trimmed by 4 bases and J by 6 bases, leaving 14 bases between them. CDR3 nucleotides: TGTGCCAGCAGCTACGGGCTAGAGGGCGATACGCAGTATTTT. As protein: CASSYGLEGDTQYF.

This chain's CDR3 is CASSALGQGNGNTEAFF. The DNA of the CDR3 is TGTGCCAGCAGCGCCCTAGGACAGGGAAATGGGAACACTGAAGCTTTCTTT. This chain uses TRBV21-1 with TRBJ1-1; TRBD1 is the table's D call, not checked against the DNA. TRBV21-1 is described as a pseudogene. The CDR3 contains 17 residues.

CDR3 protein: CASSFQGEYNEQFF. For the CDR3, the DNA is TGTGCCAGCAGCTTCCAGGGGGAGTACAATGAGCAGTTCTTC. The chain uses TRBV7-9 and TRBJ2-1, with 7 bases matching TRBD1. CDR1 SEHNR and CDR2 FQNEAQ come from the germline V gene (reference sequence). Trimming removed 3 bases from V and 4 bases from J; junction bases left unmatched: 3. The CDR3 contains 14 residues.

The genes are TRBV7-9 and TRBJ1-2; 8 bases match TRBD1. This CDR3 region has 13 residues. The V gene's germline CDR1 is SEHNR and CDR2 FQNEAQ (reference sequence). The J segment lost 6 bases and the V segment lost 5 bases, leaving 5 bases of the junction unmatched. CDR3: CASSAWTGNGYTF. The CDR3 nucleotides are TGTGCCAGCAGCGCCTGGACAGGGAATGGCTACACCTTC.

The chain joins TRBV11-2 to TRBJ2-1, with 9 bases aligning to TRBD2. This CDR3 region has 14 residues. V lost 5 bases, J lost 6 bases, and 5 bases stayed unmatched. Germline lookup yields CDR1 SGHAT and CDR2 FQNNGV. This chain's CDR3 is CASSRAGGGNEQFF. In DNA form, the CDR3 reads TGTGCCAGCAGCCGAGCGGGGGGAGGCAATGAGCAGTTCTTC.

This chain uses TRBV13 with TRBJ2-7; weak D call: TRBD1 (6 bases). The germline V gene encodes CDR1 PRHDT and CDR2 FYEKMQ (reference sequence). CDR3 size: 13 residues. V lost 5 bases to trimming and J lost 3 bases, with 11 bases between them. The CDR3 loop is CASSRDTDYEQYF. DNA of the CDR3: TGTGCCAGCAGCAGGGACACCGACTACGAGCAGTACTTC.

This clone was detected only once. The chain is built from TRBV5-8 and TRBJ1-2; the match to TRBD1 covers 9 bases. CDR3 size: 15 residues. The germline CDR1 and CDR2 sequences are SGHTS and YDEGEE. The V gene end was trimmed by 1 base and the J gene end by 5 bases; junction bases not matched to a gene: 6. The CDR3 region has the DNA TGTGCCAGCAGCTTGCGTACAGGGGGCGCTTATGGCTACACCTTC. Translation gives CASSLRTGGAYGYTF.

The chain couples TRBV7-2 to TRBJ1-2; unclear D gene. The CDR3 has 15 residues. V shed 4 bases and J shed 3 bases, with 15 bases lying between them. Germline loops: CDR1 SGHTA, CDR2 FQGNSA. Written as DNA, the CDR3 is TGTGCCAGCAGCTCTCCGGGAACCGGCGACTATGGCTACACCTTC. Its translation: CASSSPGTGDYGYTF.

V usage is TRBV6-2 or TRBV6-3 and J usage is TRBJ2-6; D remains ambiguous. The ends were cut back, 2 bases at V and 0 bases at J, with 5 bases in the middle. CDR3 length equals 15 residues. Germline-derived CDR1 and CDR2 are MNHEY and SVGEGT. This chain's CDR3 is CASSYINSGANVLTF. Written as DNA, the CDR3 is TGTGCCAGCAGTTACATAAACTCTGGGGCCAACGTCCTGACTTTC.

This sequence joins TRBV19 and TRBJ2-1, with TRBD1 matching 8 bases. Germline V gene data show CDR1 as LNHDA and CDR2 as SQIVND (reference sequence). This CDR3 has 16 amino acids. The J segment lost 7 bases and the V segment lost 3 bases, leaving 11 bases of the junction unmatched. CDR3 sequence reads: CASSMIWQGAGNEQFF. CDR3 DNA sequence: TGTGCCAGTAGTATGATTTGGCAGGGGGCGGGTAATGAGCAGTTCTTC.

The J gene is TRBJ1-1, the V gene TRBV7-9; D not resolved. The V gene lost 3 bases and the J gene lost 5 bases, with 13 bases spanning the gap. Germline CDR1 reads SEHNR; CDR2 reads FQNEAQ (reference sequence). The CDR3 is 14 amino acids. The CDR3 region has the DNA TGTGCCAGCAGCTTCGGTGCGGCGCAGACTGAAGCTTTCTTT. As protein: CASSFGAAQTEAFF.

This clone was detected once. The J gene is TRBJ1-5, the V gene TRBV7-9; TRBD1 might be the D (5 bases). V gave up 5 bases and J gave up 6 bases, with 14 bases separating them. The CDR3 loop spans 14 amino acids. The V gene's germline CDR1 is SEHNR and CDR2 FQNEAQ (reference sequence). The CDR3 protein is CASSGDSPGQPQHF. DNA of the CDR3: TGTGCCAGCAGCGGAGACAGTCCGGGTCAGCCCCAGCATTTT.

V and J are TRBV19 and TRBJ1-2; 10 bases are a match to TRBD1. This CDR3 spans 17 amino acids. The germline V gene has CDR1 LNHDA and CDR2 SQIVND (reference sequence). Trimming cost V 4 bases and J 7 bases; bases outside gene matches: 15. The CDR3 is CASSSSGTGATGGGYTF. CDR3 DNA: TGTGCCAGTAGTAGCTCCGGGACAGGGGCCACCGGCGGTGGCTACACCTTC.